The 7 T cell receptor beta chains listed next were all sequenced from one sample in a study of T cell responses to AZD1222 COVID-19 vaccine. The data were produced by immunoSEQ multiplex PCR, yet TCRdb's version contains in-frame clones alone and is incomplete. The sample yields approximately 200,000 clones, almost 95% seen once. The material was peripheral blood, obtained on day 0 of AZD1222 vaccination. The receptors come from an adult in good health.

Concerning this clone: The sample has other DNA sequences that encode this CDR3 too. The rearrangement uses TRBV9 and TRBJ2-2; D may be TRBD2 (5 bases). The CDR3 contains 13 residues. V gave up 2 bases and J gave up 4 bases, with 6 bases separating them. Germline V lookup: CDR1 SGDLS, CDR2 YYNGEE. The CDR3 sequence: CASSVGGTGELFF. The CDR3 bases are TGTGCCAGCAGCGTCGGAGGCACCGGGGAGCTGTTTTTT. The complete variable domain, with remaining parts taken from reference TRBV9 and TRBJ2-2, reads DSGVTQTPKHLITATGQRVTLRCSPRSGDLSVYWYQQSLDQGLQFLIQYYNGEERAKGNILERFSAQQFPDLHSELNLSSLELGDSALYFCASSVGGTGELFFGEGSRLTVL.

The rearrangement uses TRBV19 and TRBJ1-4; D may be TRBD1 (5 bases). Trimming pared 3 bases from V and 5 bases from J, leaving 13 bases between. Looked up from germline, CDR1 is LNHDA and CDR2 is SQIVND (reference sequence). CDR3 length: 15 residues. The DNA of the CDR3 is TGTGCCAGTAGTATCCAGGGTACCCTGAATGAAAAACTGTTTTTT. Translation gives CASSIQGTLNEKLFF. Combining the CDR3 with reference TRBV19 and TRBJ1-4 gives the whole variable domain DGGITQSPKYLFRKEGQNVTLSCEQNLNHDAMYWYRQDPGQGLRLIYYSQIVNDFQKGDIAEGYSVSREKKESFPLTVTSAQKNPTAFYLCASSIQGTLNEKLFFGSGTQLSVL.

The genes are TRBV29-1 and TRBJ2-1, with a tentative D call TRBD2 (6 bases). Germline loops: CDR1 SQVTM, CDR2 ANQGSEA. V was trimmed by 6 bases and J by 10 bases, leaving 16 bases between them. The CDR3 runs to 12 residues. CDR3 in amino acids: CSVAGTPNEQFF. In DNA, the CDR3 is TGCAGCGTGGCCGGGACTCCCAACGAGCAGTTCTTC.

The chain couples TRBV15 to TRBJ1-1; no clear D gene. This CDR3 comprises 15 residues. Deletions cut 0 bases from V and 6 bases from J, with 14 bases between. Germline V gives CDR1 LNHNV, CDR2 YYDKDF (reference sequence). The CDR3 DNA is TGTGCCACCAGCAGAGATCCGGTTGGTACGTCTGAAGCTTTCTTT. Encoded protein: CATSRDPVGTSEAFF.

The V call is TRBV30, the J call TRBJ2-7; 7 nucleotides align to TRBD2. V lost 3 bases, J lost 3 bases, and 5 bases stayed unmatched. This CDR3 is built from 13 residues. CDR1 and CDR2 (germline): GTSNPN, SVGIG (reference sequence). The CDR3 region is CAWRAGVSYEQYF. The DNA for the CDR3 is TGTGCCTGGAGGGCGGGGGTAAGCTACGAGCAGTACTTC.

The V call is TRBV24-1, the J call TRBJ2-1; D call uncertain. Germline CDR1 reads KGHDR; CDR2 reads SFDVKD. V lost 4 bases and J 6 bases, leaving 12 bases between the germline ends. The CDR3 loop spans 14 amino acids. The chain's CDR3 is CATSDRRVSNEQFF. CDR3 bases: TGTGCCACCAGTGACCGTCGGGTCAGCAATGAGCAGTTCTTC.

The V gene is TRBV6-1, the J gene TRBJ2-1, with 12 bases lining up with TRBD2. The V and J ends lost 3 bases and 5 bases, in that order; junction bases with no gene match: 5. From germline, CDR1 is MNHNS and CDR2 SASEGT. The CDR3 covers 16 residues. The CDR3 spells CASSDTSGRRNNEQFF. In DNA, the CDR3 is TGTGCCAGCAGTGACACTAGCGGGAGGAGGAACAATGAGCAGTTCTTC.